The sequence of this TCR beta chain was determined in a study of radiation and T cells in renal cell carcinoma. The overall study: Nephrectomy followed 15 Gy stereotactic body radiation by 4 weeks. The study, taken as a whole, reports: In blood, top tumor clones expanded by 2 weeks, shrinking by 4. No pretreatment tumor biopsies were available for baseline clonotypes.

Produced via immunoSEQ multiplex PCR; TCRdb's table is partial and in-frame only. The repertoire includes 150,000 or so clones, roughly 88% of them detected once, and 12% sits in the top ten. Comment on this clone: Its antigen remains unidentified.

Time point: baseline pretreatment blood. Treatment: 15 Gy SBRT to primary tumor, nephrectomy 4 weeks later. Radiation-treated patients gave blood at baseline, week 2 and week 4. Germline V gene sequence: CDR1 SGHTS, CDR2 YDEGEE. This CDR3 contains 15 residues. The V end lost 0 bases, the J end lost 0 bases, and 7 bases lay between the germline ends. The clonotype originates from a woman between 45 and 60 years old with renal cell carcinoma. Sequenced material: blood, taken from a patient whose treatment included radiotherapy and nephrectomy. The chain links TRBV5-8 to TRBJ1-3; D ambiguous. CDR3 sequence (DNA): TGTGCCAGCAGCTTGGGGCTAAACTCTGGAAACACCATATATTTT. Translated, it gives CASSLGLNSGNTIYF.